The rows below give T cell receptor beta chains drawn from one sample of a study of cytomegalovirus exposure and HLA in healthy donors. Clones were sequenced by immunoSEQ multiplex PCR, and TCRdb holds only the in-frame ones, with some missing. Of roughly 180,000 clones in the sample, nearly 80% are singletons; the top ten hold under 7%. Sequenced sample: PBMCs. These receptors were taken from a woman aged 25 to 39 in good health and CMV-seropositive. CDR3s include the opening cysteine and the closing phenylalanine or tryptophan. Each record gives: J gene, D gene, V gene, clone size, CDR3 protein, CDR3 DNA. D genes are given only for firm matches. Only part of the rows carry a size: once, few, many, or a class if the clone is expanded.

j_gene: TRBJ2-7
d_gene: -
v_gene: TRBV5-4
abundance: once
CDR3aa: CASSTSYEQYF
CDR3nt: TGTGCCAGCAGCACTTCCTACGAGCAGTACTTC

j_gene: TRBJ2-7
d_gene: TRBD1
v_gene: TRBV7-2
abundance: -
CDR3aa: CASSGTRDRGESYEQYF
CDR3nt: TGTGCCAGCAGCGGGACACGGGACAGGGGGGAATCCTACGAGCAGTACTTC

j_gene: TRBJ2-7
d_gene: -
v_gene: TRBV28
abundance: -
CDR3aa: CASNPLGRYYEQYF
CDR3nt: TGTGCCAGCAACCCCCTGGGGCGTTACTACGAGCAGTACTTC

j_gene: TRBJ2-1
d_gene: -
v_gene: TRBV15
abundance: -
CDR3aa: CATSLSSYNEQFF
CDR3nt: TGTGCCACCAGCCTGAGCTCCTACAATGAGCAGTTCTTC

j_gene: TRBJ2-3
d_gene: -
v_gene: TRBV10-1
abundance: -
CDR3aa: CASSRWAGENPDTQYF
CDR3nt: TGCGCCAGCAGTCGATGGGCAGGCGAGAATCCAGATACGCAGTATTTT

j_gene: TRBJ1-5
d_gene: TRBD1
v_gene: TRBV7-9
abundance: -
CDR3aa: CASSLAKTGTGTDQPQHF
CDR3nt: TGTGCCAGCAGCTTAGCAAAGACCGGGACAGGGACGGATCAGCCCCAGCATTTT

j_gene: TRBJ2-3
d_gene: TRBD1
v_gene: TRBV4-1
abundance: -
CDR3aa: CASSQEVRGTDTQYF
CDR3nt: TGCGCCAGCAGCCAAGAGGTCAGGGGGACAGATACGCAGTATTTT

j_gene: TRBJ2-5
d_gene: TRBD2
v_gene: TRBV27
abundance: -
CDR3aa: CASSLVGRAKETQYF
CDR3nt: TGTGCCAGCAGTTTAGTAGGGAGGGCTAAAGAGACCCAGTACTTC

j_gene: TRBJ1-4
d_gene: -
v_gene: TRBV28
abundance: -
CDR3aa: CASESGQRNEKLFF
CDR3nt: TGTGCCAGCGAATCGGGACAACGGAATGAAAAACTGTTTTTT

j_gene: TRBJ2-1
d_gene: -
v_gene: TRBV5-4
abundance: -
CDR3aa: CASSGPSINSYNEQFF
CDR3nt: TGTGCCAGCAGCGGTCCTAGCATTAACTCCTACAATGAGCAGTTCTTC

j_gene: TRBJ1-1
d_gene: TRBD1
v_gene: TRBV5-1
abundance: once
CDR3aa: CASSWTGMGMNTEAFF
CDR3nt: TGCGCCAGCAGCTGGACAGGGATGGGGATGAACACTGAAGCTTTCTTT

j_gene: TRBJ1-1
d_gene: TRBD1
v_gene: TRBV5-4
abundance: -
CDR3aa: CASSLGTGGNTEAFF
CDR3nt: TGTGCCAGCAGCTTGGGGACAGGGGGGAACACTGAAGCTTTCTTT

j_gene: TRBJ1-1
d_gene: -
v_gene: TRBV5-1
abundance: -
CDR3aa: CASSPGTDSPQAFF
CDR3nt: TGCGCCAGCAGCCCTGGGACTGATTCGCCCCAAGCTTTCTTT

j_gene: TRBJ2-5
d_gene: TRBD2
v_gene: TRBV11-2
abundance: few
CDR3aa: CASRSGGSRKETQYF
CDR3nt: TGTGCCAGCAGGAGCGGGGGGTCGCGTAAAGAGACCCAGTACTTC

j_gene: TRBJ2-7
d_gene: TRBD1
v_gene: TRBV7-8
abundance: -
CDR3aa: CASSLTGQGSYEQYF
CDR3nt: TGTGCCAGCAGCTTAACGGGACAGGGATCCTACGAGCAGTACTTC

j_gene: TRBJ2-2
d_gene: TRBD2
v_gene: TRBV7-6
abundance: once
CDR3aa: CASSPERLAGAGELFF
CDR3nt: TGTGCCAGCAGCCCCGAGCGGCTAGCGGGGGCCGGGGAGCTGTTTTTT

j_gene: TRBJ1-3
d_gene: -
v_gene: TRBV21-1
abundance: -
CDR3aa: CARPTGPSGNTIYF
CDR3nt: TGTGCCAGACCGACAGGACCCTCTGGAAACACCATATATTTT

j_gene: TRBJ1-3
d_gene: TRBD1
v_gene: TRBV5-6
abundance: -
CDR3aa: CASSLGTGVGNTIYF
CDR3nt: TGTGCCAGCAGCCTGGGGACAGGGGTCGGAAACACCATATATTTT

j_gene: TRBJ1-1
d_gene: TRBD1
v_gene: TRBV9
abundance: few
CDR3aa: CASSVSTGASEAFF
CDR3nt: TGTGCCAGCAGCGTCTCGACAGGGGCCTCTGAAGCTTTCTTT

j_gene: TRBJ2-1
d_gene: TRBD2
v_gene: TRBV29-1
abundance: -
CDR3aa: CSALLAGGNEQFF
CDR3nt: TGCAGCGCGCTACTTGCCGGGGGGAATGAGCAGTTCTTC

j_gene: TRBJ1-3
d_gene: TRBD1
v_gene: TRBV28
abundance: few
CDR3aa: CASSLGTGYTGNTIYF
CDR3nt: TGTGCCAGCAGTTTAGGGACAGGGTATACTGGAAACACCATATATTTT

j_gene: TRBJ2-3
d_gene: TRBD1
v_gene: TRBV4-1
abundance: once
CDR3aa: CASSQRQGASTDTQYF
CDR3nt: TGCGCCAGCAGCCAGAGACAGGGGGCTAGCACAGATACGCAGTATTTT

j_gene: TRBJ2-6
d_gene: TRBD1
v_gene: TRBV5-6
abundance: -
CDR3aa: CASNFKTGTGANVLTF
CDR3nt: TGTGCCAGCAACTTCAAGACAGGGACCGGGGCCAACGTCCTGACTTTC

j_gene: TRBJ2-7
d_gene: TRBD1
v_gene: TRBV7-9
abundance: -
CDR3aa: CASSERDRVFEEQYF
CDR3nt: TGTGCCAGCAGCGAGCGGGACAGGGTGTTCGAAGAGCAGTACTTC

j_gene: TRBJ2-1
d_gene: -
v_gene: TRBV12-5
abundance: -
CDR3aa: CASVPPGSHEQFF
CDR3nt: TGTGCTAGTGTTCCCCCGGGGAGCCATGAGCAGTTCTTC

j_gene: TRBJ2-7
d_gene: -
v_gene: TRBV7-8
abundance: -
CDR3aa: CASSLGETVFYEQYF
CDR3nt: TGTGCCAGCAGCTTAGGCGAGACAGTTTTCTACGAGCAGTACTTC

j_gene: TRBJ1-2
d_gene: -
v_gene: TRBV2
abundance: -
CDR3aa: CASSITVNYGYTF
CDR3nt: TGTGCCAGCAGTATCACAGTAAACTATGGCTACACCTTC

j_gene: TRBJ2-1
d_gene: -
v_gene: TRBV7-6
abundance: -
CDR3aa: CASALNSYNEQFF
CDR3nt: TGTGCAAGCGCCCTAAATTCCTACAATGAGCAGTTCTTC

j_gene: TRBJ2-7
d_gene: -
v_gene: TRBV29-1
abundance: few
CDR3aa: CSVALSSYEQYF
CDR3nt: TGCAGCGTTGCTCTTAGCTCCTACGAGCAGTACTTC

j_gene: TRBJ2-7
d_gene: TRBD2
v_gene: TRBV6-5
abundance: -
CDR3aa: CASSYTSGSSEQYF
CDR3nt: TGTGCCAGCAGTTACACTAGCGGGAGCTCCGAGCAGTACTTC

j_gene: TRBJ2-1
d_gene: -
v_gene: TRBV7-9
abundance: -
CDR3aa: CASSLLSNEQFF
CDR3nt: TGTGCCAGCAGCTTACTCAGCAATGAGCAGTTCTTC

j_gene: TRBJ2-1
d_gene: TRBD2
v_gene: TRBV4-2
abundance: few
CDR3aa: CASSQDHGLANNNEQFF
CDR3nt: TGTGCCAGCAGCCAAGATCATGGACTAGCCAATAACAATGAGCAGTTCTTC

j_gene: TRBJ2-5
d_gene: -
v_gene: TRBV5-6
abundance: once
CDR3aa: CASSRPLGGRQETQYF
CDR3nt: TGTGCCAGCAGCCGCCCTTTGGGGGGGCGGCAAGAGACCCAGTACTTC

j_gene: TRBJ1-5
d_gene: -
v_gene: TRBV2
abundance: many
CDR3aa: CASSERHGGNQPQHF
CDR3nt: TGTGCCAGCAGTGAGAGACACGGAGGGAATCAGCCCCAGCATTTT

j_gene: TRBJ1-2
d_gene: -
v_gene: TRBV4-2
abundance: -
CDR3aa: CASSQVKQSYGYTF
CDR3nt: TGTGCCAGCAGCCAAGTAAAACAGAGCTATGGCTACACCTTC

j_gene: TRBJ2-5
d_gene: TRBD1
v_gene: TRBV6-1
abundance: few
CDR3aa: CASSEPRQGAGETQYF
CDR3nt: TGTGCCAGCAGTGAACCTCGACAGGGGGCAGGGGAGACCCAGTACTTC

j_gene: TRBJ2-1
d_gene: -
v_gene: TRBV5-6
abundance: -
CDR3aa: CASRFERKSYNEQFF
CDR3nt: TGTGCCAGCAGGTTCGAGAGGAAGTCCTACAATGAGCAGTTCTTC

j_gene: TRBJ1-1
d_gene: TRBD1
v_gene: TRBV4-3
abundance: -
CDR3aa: CASSHVNRGLTEAFF
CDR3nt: TGCGCCAGCAGCCATGTGAACAGGGGGCTCACTGAAGCTTTCTTT